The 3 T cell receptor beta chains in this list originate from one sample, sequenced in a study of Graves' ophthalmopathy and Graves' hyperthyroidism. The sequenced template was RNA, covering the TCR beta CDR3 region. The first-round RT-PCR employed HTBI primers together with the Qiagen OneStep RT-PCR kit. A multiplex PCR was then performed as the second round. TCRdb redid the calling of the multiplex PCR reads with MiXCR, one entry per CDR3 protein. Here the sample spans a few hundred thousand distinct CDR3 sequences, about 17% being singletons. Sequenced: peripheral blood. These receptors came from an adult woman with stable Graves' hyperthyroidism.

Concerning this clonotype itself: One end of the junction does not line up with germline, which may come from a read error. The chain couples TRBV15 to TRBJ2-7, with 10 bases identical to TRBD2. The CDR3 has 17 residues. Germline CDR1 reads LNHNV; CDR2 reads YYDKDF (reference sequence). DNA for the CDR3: TGTGCCACCAGCGGGGAGGCGAGCGGGAGGGCCTCCCACGAGCAGTACTTC. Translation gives CATSGEASGRASHEQYF. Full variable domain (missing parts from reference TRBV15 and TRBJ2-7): DAMVIQNPRYQVTQFGKPVTLSCSQTLNHNVMYWYQQKSSQAPKLLFHYYDKDFNNEADTPDNFQSRRPNTSFCFLDIRSPGLGDTAMYLCATSGEASGRASHEQYFGPGTRLTVT.

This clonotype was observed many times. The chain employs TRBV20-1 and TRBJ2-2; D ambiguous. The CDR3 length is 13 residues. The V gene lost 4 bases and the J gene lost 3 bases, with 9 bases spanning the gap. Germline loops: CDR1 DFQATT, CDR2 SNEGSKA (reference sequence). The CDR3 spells CSAKDPHTGELFF. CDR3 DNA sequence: TGCAGTGCTAAGGACCCACACACCGGGGAGCTGTTTTTT.

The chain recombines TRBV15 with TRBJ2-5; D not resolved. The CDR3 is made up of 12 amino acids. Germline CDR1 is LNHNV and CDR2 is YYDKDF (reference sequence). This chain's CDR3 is CGISRDQASQYF. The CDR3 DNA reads TGTGGCATCAGCAGAGATCAGGCTAGTCAGTACTTC.